This T cell receptor beta chain is drawn from a study of blood T cells in healthy people across ages. Study as a whole: With template switching, about one barcoded beta molecule was captured per two T cells.

The germline V gene has CDR1 MNHEY and CDR2 SMNVEV (reference sequence). CDR3 size: 16 residues. Losses at the gene ends were 4 bases for V and 7 bases for J; bases not matched to a gene: 7. With each sample, at least 6 micrograms of total RNA were extracted. Combining a sample-barcoded 5' primer with a J-beta primer mix, a second PCR ran for about 6 to 12 cycles. TCRdb called the 5' RACE reads again in MiXCR, with one record for every CDR3 protein. The sample shows around 800,000 distinct CDR3 sequences, about 55% of them seen only once. This receptor was identified in an elderly man in good health. Sequenced input: blood. The chain employs TRBV27 and TRBJ2-1; 13 bases agree with TRBD2. CDR3 amino acids: CASSSAGGLAGNEQFF. CDR3 bases: TGTGCCAGCAGTTCTGCCGGGGGACTAGCGGGAAATGAGCAGTTCTTC.